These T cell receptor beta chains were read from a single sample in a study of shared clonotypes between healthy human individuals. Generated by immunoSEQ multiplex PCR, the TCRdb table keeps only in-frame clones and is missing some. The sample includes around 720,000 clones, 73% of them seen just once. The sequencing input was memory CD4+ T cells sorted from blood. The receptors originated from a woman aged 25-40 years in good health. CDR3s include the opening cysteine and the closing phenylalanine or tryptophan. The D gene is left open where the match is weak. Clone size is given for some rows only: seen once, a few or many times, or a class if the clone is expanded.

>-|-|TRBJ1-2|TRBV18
TGTGCCAGCTCACCAAGGGCTGAGTATGGCTACACCTTC
CASSPRAEYGYTF
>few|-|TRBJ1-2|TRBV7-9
TGTGCCAGCAGCCTATTCGGAGGGGACTATGGCTACACCTTC
CASSLFGGDYGYTF
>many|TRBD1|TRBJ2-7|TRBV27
TGTGCCAGCAGTTTATATGGACCGGGACAGGGGGCTTACGAGCAGTACTTC
CASSLYGPGQGAYEQYF
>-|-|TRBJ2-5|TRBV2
TGTGCCAGCAGTGAAAGTCTAGGTGGGACCCAGTACTTC
CASSESLGGTQYF
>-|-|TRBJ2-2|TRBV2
TGTGCCAGCAGTGCAAACGAGGCCGGGGAGCTGTTTTTT
CASSANEAGELFF
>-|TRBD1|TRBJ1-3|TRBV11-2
TGTGCCAGCAGCTTAGCCGGGGCGGCAGGGGGCTACTCTGGAAACACCATATATTTT
CASSLAGAAGGYSGNTIYF
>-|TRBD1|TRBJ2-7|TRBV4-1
TGCGCCAGCAGCGACCCTCTCCGGGACAGGGACCACGAGCAGTACTTC
CASSDPLRDRDHEQYF
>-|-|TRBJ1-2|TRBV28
TGTGCCAGCAGTTTCGGGAGGGGCGTCTATGGCTACACCTTC
CASSFGRGVYGYTF
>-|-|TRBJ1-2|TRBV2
TGTGCCAGCAGTGAAAGTGACCGGCGGGGCTACACCTTC
CASSESDRRGYTF
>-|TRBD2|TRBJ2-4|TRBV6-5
TGTGCCAGCAGTTCCGGTCTAGCGGGAGCCCGGTACTTC
CASSSGLAGARYF
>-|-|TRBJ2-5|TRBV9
TGTGCCAGCAGCCCCCGGAATAGCGTAGAGACCCAGTACTTC
CASSPRNSVETQYF
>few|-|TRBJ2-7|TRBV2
TGTGCCAGCAGTTATGGCCGCGGCGAGCAGTACTTC
CASSYGRGEQYF
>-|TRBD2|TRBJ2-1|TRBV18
TGTGCCAGCTCACCACCTCGAGGACTAGCGACGGCTCCCAATGAGCAGTTCTTC
CASSPPRGLATAPNEQFF
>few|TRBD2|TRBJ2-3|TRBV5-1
TGCGCCAGCAGCTTGGATTCTAGCGGGGGTACCTTTGGCACAGATACGCAGTATTTT
CASSLDSSGGTFGTDTQYF
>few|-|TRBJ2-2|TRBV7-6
TGTGCCAGCAGCGGGTATACCGGGGAGCTGTTTTTT
CASSGYTGELFF
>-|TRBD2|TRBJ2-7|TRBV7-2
TGTGCCAGCAGCATAGCGGGAGGGAACCAATACGAGCAGTACTTC
CASSIAGGNQYEQYF
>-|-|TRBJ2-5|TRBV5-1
TGCGCCAGCAGCTGGGGCCCTCAGGGAGTTGAGACCCAGTACTTC
CASSWGPQGVETQYF
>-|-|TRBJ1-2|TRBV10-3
TGTGCCATCAGTGAGCCCCGGGGGCCCCTGGTTGAGGGCTACACCTTC
CAISEPRGPLVEGYTF
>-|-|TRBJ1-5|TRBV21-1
TGTGCCAGCAGCAAAGGGGGTTTTTCGGTGTCAGGGGCCGACAATCAGCCCCAGCATTTT
CASSKGGFSVSGADNQPQHF
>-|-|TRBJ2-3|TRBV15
TGTGCCACCAGCGAAGCGGGTCTTAGCACAGATACGCAGTATTTT
CATSEAGLSTDTQYF
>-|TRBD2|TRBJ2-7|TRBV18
TGTGCCAGCTCACCCGGGACTAGCGGGAGACCCTCCTACGAGCAGTACTTC
CASSPGTSGRPSYEQYF
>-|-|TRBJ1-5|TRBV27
TGTGCCAGCAGCCCACTCCGGGGGCCGTTCGAGCCCCAGCATTTT
CASSPLRGPFEPQHF
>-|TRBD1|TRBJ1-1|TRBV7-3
TGTGCCAGCAGCATGGACAGGGAATCAACTGAAGCTTTCTTT
CASSMDRESTEAFF
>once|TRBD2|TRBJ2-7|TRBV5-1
TGCGCCAGCAGCTTGTACGGGACTACCTCCTACGAGCAGTACTTC
CASSLYGTTSYEQYF
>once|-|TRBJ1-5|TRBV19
TGTGCCAGTACCCGGGTCAATAGCAATCAGCCCCAGCATTTT
CASTRVNSNQPQHF
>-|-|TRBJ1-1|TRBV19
TGTGCCAGTAGTGTCGACAGAATCACTGAAGCTTTCTTT
CASSVDRITEAFF
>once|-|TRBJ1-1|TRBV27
TGTGCCAGCAGCAAAGGGACACCCATGAACACTGAAGCTTTCTTT
CASSKGTPMNTEAFF
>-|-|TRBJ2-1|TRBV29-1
TGCAGCGTCGTGGGCTTAGGTATCTATGAGCAGTTCTTC
CSVVGLGIYEQFF
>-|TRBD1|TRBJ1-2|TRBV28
TGTGCCAGCAGGCCAGGACAGGGCTATGGCTACACCTTC
CASRPGQGYGYTF
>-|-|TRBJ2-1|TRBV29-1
TGCAGCGTTGAAGGTCGGCTGGACAATGAGCAGTTCTTC
CSVEGRLDNEQFF
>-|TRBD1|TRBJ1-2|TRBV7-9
TGTGCCAGCGAGGGGACAGTCTATGGCTACACCTTC
CASEGTVYGYTF
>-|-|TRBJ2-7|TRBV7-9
TGTGCCAGCAGCTCCTCCACTATACTCTACGAGCAGTACTTC
CASSSSTILYEQYF
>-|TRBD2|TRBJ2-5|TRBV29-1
TGCAGCGTCGCCCGGGGAGGGACTAGCTTTTTGGTCCACCAAGAGACCCAGTACTTC
CSVARGGTSFLVHQETQYF
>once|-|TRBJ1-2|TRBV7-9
TGTGCCAGCAGCCCGGCAGGTTACGACTATGGCTACACCTTC
CASSPAGYDYGYTF
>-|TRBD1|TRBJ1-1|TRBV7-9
TGTGCCAGCAGCTCGGGACAGGAGAACACTGAAGCTTTCTTT
CASSSGQENTEAFF
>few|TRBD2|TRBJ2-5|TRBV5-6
TGTGCCAGCAGCACCGGGACTAGCTCGCGAGAGACCCAGTACTTC
CASSTGTSSRETQYF
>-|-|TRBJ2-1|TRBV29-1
TGCAGCGTTCCAGGGGAAGGGGGGTGGAATGAGCAGTTCTTC
CSVPGEGGWNEQFF
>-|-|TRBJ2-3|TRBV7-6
TGTGCCAGCAGCTTTCAATCTCGGGTCAGCACAGATACGCAGTATTTT
CASSFQSRVSTDTQYF
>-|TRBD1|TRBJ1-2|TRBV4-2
TGTGCCAGCAGCCAAGACTACTTCAGGGGGCGGTTTCGCTACACCTTC
CASSQDYFRGRFRYTF
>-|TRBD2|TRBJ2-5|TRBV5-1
TGCGCCAGCAGCTCACTAGCGGGAGGCGGGGAGACCCAGTACTTC
CASSSLAGGGETQYF
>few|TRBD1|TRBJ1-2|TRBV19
TGTGCCAGTGGGGGACAGGGCGGCTATGGCTACACCTTC
CASGGQGGYGYTF
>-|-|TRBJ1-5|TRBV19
TGTGCCAGTAGTATAGGACGGAACAATCAGCCCCAGCATTTT
CASSIGRNNQPQHF
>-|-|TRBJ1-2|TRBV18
TGTGCCAGCTCCCTGACCGCAGACTATGGCTACACCTTC
CASSLTADYGYTF
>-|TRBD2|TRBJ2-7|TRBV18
TGTGCCAGCCGTCATAAGGGACTAGGAAAGTACGAGCAGTACTTC
CASRHKGLGKYEQYF
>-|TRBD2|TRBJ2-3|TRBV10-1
TGCGCCAGCAGTGATGGAGGTGCGGGAGGGCCGGCAGATACGCAGTATTTT
CASSDGGAGGPADTQYF
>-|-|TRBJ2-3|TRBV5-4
TGTGCCAGCAGCCCGAGAAACACAGATACGCAGTATTTT
CASSPRNTDTQYF
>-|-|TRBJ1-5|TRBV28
TGTGCCAGCAGTGGGATCTATAGCAATCAGCCCCAGCATTTT
CASSGIYSNQPQHF
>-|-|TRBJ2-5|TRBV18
TGTGCCAGCTCAAAAAGTAGGGGTACCAAAGAGACCCAGTACTTC
CASSKSRGTKETQYF
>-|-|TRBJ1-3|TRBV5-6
TGTGCCAGCAGCTTCTATCAGGCCCCGGACACCATATATTTT
CASSFYQAPDTIYF
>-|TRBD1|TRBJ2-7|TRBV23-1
TGCGCCAGCAGTCACATGACAGGGGAAGGCTACGAGCAGTACTTC
CASSHMTGEGYEQYF
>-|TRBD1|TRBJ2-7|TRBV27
TGTGCCAGCAGGGCCCAAGGACAGGGGAGGTACGAGCAGTACTTC
CASRAQGQGRYEQYF
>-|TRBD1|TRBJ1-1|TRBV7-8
TGTGCCAGCAGCCCTCGACAGGGAGGAACTGAAGCTTTCTTT
CASSPRQGGTEAFF
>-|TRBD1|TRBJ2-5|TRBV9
TGTGCCAGCAGCGCTAGGGACAGGCCCTCCGGGACCCAGTACTTC
CASSARDRPSGTQYF
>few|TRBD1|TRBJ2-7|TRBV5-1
TGCGCCAGCAGTTATGGACAGGCCTACGAGCAGTACTTC
CASSYGQAYEQYF
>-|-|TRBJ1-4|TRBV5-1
TGCGCCAGCCGCCGGGACAACGAAGGGGAAAAACTGTTTTTT
CASRRDNEGEKLFF